The next 25 T cell receptor beta chains were all read from a single sample in a study of blood T cell repertoires in COVID-19. Assay used: immunoSEQ multiplex PCR; TCRdb lists only in-frame clones, some missing. The top ten clones hold around 2.3% of a sample with more than 200,000 clones, 83% of them seen once. What was sequenced was peripheral blood. Receptors were obtained from a woman between 35 and 50 years old with active or convalescent COVID-19.

This chain uses TRBV28 with TRBJ1-3; 9 bases map to TRBD1. The CDR3 covers 15 residues. The V gene's germline CDR1 is MDHEN and CDR2 SYDVKM. The junction had 5 bases not matched to a gene; V was cut back by 6 bases and J by 2 bases. In nucleotides, the CDR3 is TGTGCCAGCAGCGCAACAGGGGGCCCTGGAAACACCATATATTTT. Protein product: CASSATGGPGNTIYF.

This clone has only a few counts. The rearrangement uses TRBV19 and TRBJ1-4; tentative D call: TRBD1 (5 bases). CDR1 is LNHDA, CDR2 SQIVND, per germline (reference sequence). CDR3 length equals 16 residues. The V end was cut by 2 bases, the J end by 4 bases, with 14 bases between. The CDR3: CASSIKGTGVNEKLFF. The CDR3 region has the DNA TGTGCCAGTAGTATAAAAGGAACAGGTGTTAATGAAAAACTGTTTTTT.

The V call is TRBV7-8, the J call TRBJ1-6; D is uncertain. From germline, CDR1 is SGHVS and CDR2 FQNEAQ. The CDR3 runs to 15 residues. The V gene lost 1 base and the J gene lost 7 bases, with 11 bases spanning the gap. The CDR3 nucleotides are TGTGCCAGCAGCTTAGAGGCCCGGGGAAATTCACCCCTCCACTTT. This translates into CASSLEARGNSPLHF.

About this clone: At one of its ends the junction is not consistent with the germline gene, which may arise from a read error. The CDR3 loop reads CASNLGRGPGELFF. The CDR3 DNA follows: TGTGCCAGCAACTTAGGCAGGGGTCCCGGGGAGCTGTTTTTT. The chain couples TRBV7-2 to TRBJ2-2; D is perhaps TRBD1 (6 bases). The germline gives CDR1 SGHTA, CDR2 FQGNSA. The CDR3 contains 14 residues.

The V gene is TRBV5-6, the J gene TRBJ2-2, with 9 bases aligning to TRBD2. V gave up 3 bases and J gave up 5 bases; unmatched junction bases: 11. Per germline, CDR1 SGHDT and CDR2 YYEEEE. The CDR3 has 17 amino acids. CDR3 amino acids: CASSSIGAGGITGELFF. The CDR3 bases are TGTGCCAGCAGCTCGATCGGAGCGGGAGGAATTACCGGGGAGCTGTTTTTT.

This clone was counted only a few times. This chain uses TRBV5-4 with TRBJ2-1; possible D gene TRBD2, 5 bases. In germline, CDR1 is SGHNT, CDR2 YYREEE (reference sequence). This CDR3 comprises 13 residues. Trimming stripped 3 bases from V and 6 bases from J, with 10 bases between. The CDR3 nucleotides are TGTGCCAGCAGCTCCGACTACCTCAATGAGCAGTTCTTC. Its protein is CASSSDYLNEQFF.

This chain connects TRBV20-1 to TRBJ2-5; no definite D call. The length of the CDR3 is 10 residues. The germline V gene encodes CDR1 DFQATT and CDR2 SNEGSKA (reference sequence). Between the trimmed V and J ends, which lost 7 bases and 3 bases, there was a span of 6 bases. The CDR3 DNA reads TGCAGTGTTTTCGAAGAGACCCAGTACTTC. Translated: CSVFEETQYF.

The chain uses TRBV29-1 and TRBJ2-2; 8 bases match TRBD2. This CDR3 has 12 residues. Germline V gene data show CDR1 as SQVTM and CDR2 as ANQGSEA. The junction had 3 bases not matched to a gene; V was cut back by 4 bases and J by 8 bases. CDR3 region: CSVGGGTGELFF. The DNA of the CDR3 is TGCAGCGTTGGCGGGGGGACGGGGGAGCTGTTTTTT.

V and J are TRBV3-1 (or the pseudogene TRBV3-2) and TRBJ1-5; D unresolved. CDR3 length: 15 residues. V lost 1 base, J lost 5 bases, and 12 bases lay in between. From germline, CDR1 is LGHDT and CDR2 YNNKEL (reference sequence). The CDR3 here is CASSQGTIADQPQHF. The DNA for the CDR3 is TGTGCCAGCAGCCAAGGCACTATAGCAGATCAGCCCCAGCATTTT.

The chain is built from TRBV18 and TRBJ2-3; D may be TRBD2 (5 bases). Trimming took 0 bases from V and 2 from J, leaving 12 bases between them. The germline gives CDR1 KGHSH, CDR2 LQKENI. CDR3 length: 16 residues. CDR3 sequence (DNA): TGTGCCAGCTCACCACCGAGTAGCCGGGACACAGATACGCAGTATTTT. It yields the protein CASSPPSSRDTDTQYF.

The J gene is TRBJ2-5, the V gene TRBV2, with a weak D call TRBD1 (6 bases). CDR1 SNHLY and CDR2 FYNNEI come from the germline V gene. The V and J ends lost 4 bases and 5 bases respectively, with 11 bases between them. CDR3 length: 13 residues. CDR3 nucleotides: TGTGCCAGCAGTGGGGGCACAGGGGAGACCCAGTACTTC. Translating gives CASSGGTGETQYF.

The V and J genes are TRBV5-1 and TRBJ1-3; D remains unclear. V was pared by 0 bases and J by 3 bases, with 7 bases between. The germline CDR1 and CDR2 sequences are SGHRS and YFSETQ. This CDR3 has 14 residues. CDR3 coding DNA: TGCGCCAGCAGCTTGGGACTGAATGGAAACACCATATATTTT. As protein: CASSLGLNGNTIYF.

The J gene is TRBJ1-1, the V gene TRBV10-3; the D is unclear. CDR1 and CDR2 (germline): ENHRY, SYGVKD. The V end was cut by 8 bases, the J end by 2 bases, with 15 bases between. The CDR3 sequence is 14 residues long. The CDR3, as DNA: TGTGCCATCGCCAATTTTCTAACCAACACTGAAGCTTTCTTT. Encoded protein: CAIANFLTNTEAFF.

The chain has TRBV4-1 and TRBJ2-7; 8 nucleotides agree with TRBD1. The germline V gene encodes CDR1 MGHRA and CDR2 YSYEKL. This CDR3 is 16 amino acids long. Germline trimming cut 3 bases from V and 4 bases from J; bases unmatched to any gene: 11. The CDR3 is CASSQAGQGNSYEQYF. DNA for the CDR3: TGCGCCAGCAGCCAGGCTGGACAGGGTAATTCGTACGAGCAGTACTTC.

The chain recombines TRBV3-1 (or the pseudogene TRBV3-2) with TRBJ1-1; D gene uncertain. CDR3 size: 14 residues. V shed 6 bases and J shed 5 bases, with 16 bases lying between them. Germline lookup yields CDR1 LGHDT and CDR2 YNNKEL (reference sequence). CDR3: CASSPRRLWTEAFF. In DNA form, the CDR3 reads TGTGCCAGCAGTCCTCGCAGGTTATGGACTGAAGCTTTCTTT.

V is TRBV10-3 and J is TRBJ1-2; D may be TRBD1 (5 bases). Germline-derived CDR1 and CDR2 are ENHRY and SYGVKD. The CDR3 contains 13 residues. Trimming left V 6 bases short and J 1 base short, with 9 bases between. The CDR3 here is CAISIQGNYGYTF. The DNA for the CDR3 is TGTGCCATCAGCATTCAGGGTAACTATGGCTACACCTTC.

J is TRBJ1-3 and V is TRBV4-3; D perhaps matches TRBD1 (6 bases). V lost 1 base and J 4 bases, leaving 14 bases between the germline ends. Germline values: CDR1 LGHNA, CDR2 YSLEER. This CDR3 is 16 amino acids long. CDR3 protein: CASSQGAQGTGNTIYF. CDR3 in DNA: TGCGCCAGCAGCCAAGGGGCACAGGGAACCGGAAACACCATATATTTT.

This clone was seen once. CDR3 protein: CASSLAGGYEQYF. In nucleotides, the CDR3 is TGTGCCAGCAGTCTAGCAGGGGGCTACGAGCAGTACTTC. The V gene is TRBV27, the J gene TRBJ2-7; 7 bases match TRBD1. The trim removed 5 bases at V and 3 bases at J, leaving 4 bases unmatched. There are 13 residues in the CDR3. Germline V lookup: CDR1 MNHEY, CDR2 SMNVEV (reference sequence).

J is TRBJ2-2 and V is TRBV6-5; 7 positions match TRBD1. This CDR3 region has 15 residues. CDR1 and CDR2 (germline): MNHEY, SVGAGI. After removal of 6 bases from V and 1 base from J, the junction contained 5 bases not matched to a gene. This CDR3 is CASRTPGGNTGELFF. Here the CDR3 DNA reads TGTGCCAGCAGGACCCCAGGGGGGAACACCGGGGAGCTGTTTTTT.

The chain uses TRBV7-2 and TRBJ1-1, with 8 nucleotides matching TRBD1. The length of the CDR3 is 15 residues. The V gene's germline CDR1 is SGHTA and CDR2 FQGNSA. V shed 1 base and J 5 bases; nucleotides not matched to a gene: 6. The CDR3 region is CASSLVRQGKTEAFF. DNA for the CDR3: TGTGCCAGCAGCTTAGTCCGACAGGGGAAGACTGAAGCTTTCTTT.

The CDR3 loop reads CASRLSETQYF. CDR3 sequence (DNA): TGTGCCAGCAGGCTATCTGAGACCCAGTACTTC. This chain uses TRBV28 with TRBJ2-5; the D is unclear. In germline, CDR1 is MDHEN, CDR2 SYDVKM. The V gene lost 6 bases and the J gene lost 5 bases, with 7 bases spanning the gap. The CDR3 is 11 residues long.

This chain links TRBV7-6 with TRBJ2-1, with D perhaps TRBD1 (6 bases). This CDR3 contains 15 residues. V dropped 4 bases and J dropped 5 bases, with 15 bases sitting between them. CDR1 SGHVS and CDR2 FNYEAQ come from the germline V gene. CDR3 DNA: TGTGCCAGCAGCTCCCCACAGGGACGGAACAATGAGCAGTTCTTC. It codes for CASSSPQGRNNEQFF.

The chain has TRBV5-1 and TRBJ2-3; no clear D gene. This CDR3 comprises 13 residues. Germline V lookup: CDR1 SGHRS, CDR2 YFSETQ. V lost 4 bases and J 2 bases, leaving 8 bases between the germline ends. CDR3 in DNA: TGCGCCAGCAGCCGTGCGATCACAGATACGCAGTATTTT. Protein product: CASSRAITDTQYF.

About this clone itself: Since a much larger clone is just one base distant, this may be a read error. V is TRBV29-1 and J is TRBJ1-5, with TRBD1 matching 7 bases. The CDR3 has 15 amino acids. CDR1 and CDR2 from the germline V gene are SQVTM and ANQGSEA. J lost 7 bases, V lost 4 bases, and 13 bases had no gene match. CDR3 loop: CSVVSGGGGVQPQHF. Written as DNA, the CDR3 is TGCAGCGTTGTAAGCGGAGGGGGCGGGGTGCAGCCCCAGCATTTT.

The table lists this clone with a count of one. The chain combines TRBV29-1 with TRBJ1-2, with D possibly being TRBD1 (6 bases). Trimming cost V 1 base and J 0 bases, with 15 bases left between them. The germline V gene encodes CDR1 SQVTM and CDR2 ANQGSEA. This CDR3 is built from 16 residues. CDR3 loop: CSVEGGRELANYGYTF. CDR3 sequence (DNA): TGCAGCGTTGAAGGGGGGCGCGAGTTAGCTAACTATGGCTACACCTTC.